One and the same sample provided the 19 T cell receptor beta chains below, sequenced in a study of patients and donors after allogeneic stem cell transplantation. One entry per CDR3 protein, called by TCRdb with MiXCR from the RT-PCR reads. The sample lists about 57,000 distinct CDR3 sequences, about an eighth occurring once. The specimen sequenced was blood, either unsorted or a sorted T cell fraction (not recorded which). These receptors came from a human donor who was either an allogeneic HSCT recipient or a stem cell or donor lymphocyte infusion donor (not recorded which). It is not recorded whose cells these are; they may come from a transplant donor.

This clonotype has more than one count but fewer than ten. This chain connects TRBV9 to TRBJ2-1; 13 bases agree with TRBD2. Germline V gene lookup returns CDR1 SGDLS and CDR2 YYNGEE. Germline trimming cut 4 bases from V and 5 bases from J; bases unmatched to any gene: 3. The CDR3 covers 15 residues. CDR3 protein: CASSQLAGGHNEQFF. In DNA form, the CDR3 reads TGTGCCAGCAGCCAACTAGCGGGAGGGCACAATGAGCAGTTCTTC.

The chain is built from TRBV29-1 and TRBJ1-2; possibly TRBD1 for D (6 bases). Germline CDR1 reads SQVTM; CDR2 reads ANQGSEA. The CDR3 is 13 residues long. V was shortened by 4 bases and J by 3 bases, with 12 bases between the two germline ends. The CDR3 spells CSVVGTSYYGYTF. The CDR3 DNA sequence: TGCAGCGTTGTGGGGACAAGCTACTATGGCTACACCTTC.

Only a few counts were recorded for this clonotype. The rearrangement joins TRBV4-1 to TRBJ2-7, with D possibly being TRBD1 (5 bases). This CDR3 comprises 15 residues. V lost 1 base and J 1 base, leaving 11 bases between the germline ends. The germline CDR1 and CDR2 sequences are MGHRA and YSYEKL. This CDR3 is CASSQGGEPSYEQYF. CDR3 DNA: TGCGCCAGCAGCCAAGGGGGCGAACCTTCCTACGAGCAGTACTTC.

This clonotype has only a few counts. The chain uses TRBV5-1 and TRBJ2-7; D is undetermined. The CDR3 runs 13 residues. Germline V lookup: CDR1 SGHRS, CDR2 YFSETQ. Trimming removed 0 bases from V and 0 bases from J, with 4 bases in between. The CDR3 DNA reads TGCGCCAGCAGCTTGGATGGCTCCTACGAGCAGTACTTC. This translates into CASSLDGSYEQYF.

This chain links TRBV6-2 or TRBV6-3 with TRBJ2-7; 7 nucleotides agree with TRBD1. The junction had 15 bases not matched to a gene; V was cut back by 7 bases and J by 3 bases. This CDR3 contains 16 residues. The germline CDR1 and CDR2 sequences are MNHEY and SVGEGT. The CDR3 region is CASTFHRVQGNYEQYF. For the CDR3, the DNA is TGTGCCAGCACATTCCACCGGGTACAGGGGAACTACGAGCAGTACTTC.

This clonotype was picked up a small number of times. The chain combines TRBV20-1 with TRBJ2-2, with 13 bases aligning to TRBD2. Germline values: CDR1 DFQATT, CDR2 SNEGSKA (reference sequence). CDR3 length: 16 amino acids. With 6 bases clipped from V and 0 bases from J, the junction kept 4 bases outside the gene matches. CDR3 coding DNA: TGCAGTGCCTTACTAGCGGGAGGGTCGAACACCGGGGAGCTGTTTTTT. Protein product: CSALLAGGSNTGELFF.

V gene TRBV7-6 combines with J gene TRBJ2-3, with 13 bases matching TRBD2. The germline V gene has CDR1 SGHVS and CDR2 FNYEAQ. CDR3 size: 17 residues. Unmatched junction bases numbered 12, after V lost 5 bases and J lost 7 bases. CDR3 loop: CASSPLETSGRWNTQYF. Here the CDR3 DNA reads TGTGCCAGCAGCCCATTAGAGACTAGCGGGAGGTGGAATACGCAGTATTTT.

The rearrangement joins TRBV25-1 to TRBJ1-3; D unclear. The V gene's germline CDR1 is MGHDK and CDR2 SYGVNS. Between the trimmed V and J ends, which lost 4 bases and 2 bases, there was a span of 21 bases. The CDR3 sequence is 18 residues long. The CDR3 sequence: CASSGKLGGSGTGNTIYF. The DNA of the CDR3 is TGTGCCAGCAGTGGAAAATTGGGAGGGAGCGGTACTGGAAACACCATATATTTT.

The genes are TRBV4-1 and TRBJ1-2, with D unclear. Germline V CDR1 and CDR2: MGHRA, YSYEKL. V was trimmed by 1 base and J by 8 bases, leaving 14 bases between them. CDR3 length: 14 residues. For the CDR3, the DNA is TGCGCCAGCAGCCAAGCCCTGGTCAGAAGCGGCTACACCTTC. Protein: CASSQALVRSGYTF.

This clonotype was detected ten times or more. This chain links TRBV5-1 with TRBJ1-1, with D maybe TRBD1 (5 bases). Germline loops: CDR1 SGHRS, CDR2 YFSETQ. Trimming took off 2 bases at V and 0 bases at J, with 8 bases between the two ends. This CDR3 comprises 14 residues. CDR3 region: CASSFGGLNTEAFF. In nucleotides, the CDR3 is TGCGCCAGCAGCTTTGGGGGTTTGAACACTGAAGCTTTCTTT.

This clonotype appeared many times. This chain links TRBV20-1 with TRBJ2-1; D is unclear. The CDR3 has 17 residues. Trimming took off 6 bases at V and 0 bases at J, with 21 bases between the two ends. CDR1 is DFQATT, CDR2 SNEGSKA, per germline (reference sequence). Written as DNA, the CDR3 is TGCAGTGCCGCAAACTTACGACGATCCTCCTCCTACAATGAGCAGTTCTTC. Protein product: CSAANLRRSSSYNEQFF.

This clonotype was counted only a few times. This rearrangement joins TRBV5-1 to TRBJ1-2; 9 bases are shared with TRBD1. Unmatched junction bases numbered 6, after V lost 4 bases and J lost 5 bases. Per the germline V gene, CDR1 is SGHRS and CDR2 is YFSETQ. This CDR3 contains 14 residues. The CDR3 protein is CASSGPGQGYGYTF. The CDR3 nucleotides read TGCGCCAGCAGCGGTCCGGGACAGGGTTATGGCTACACCTTC.

Many counts were recorded for this clonotype. The gene calls are TRBV14 and TRBJ1-2, with D hard to call. With 4 bases removed from V and 0 bases from J, the gap between germline ends came to 18 bases. Germline-derived CDR1 and CDR2 are SGHDN and FVKESK. The CDR3 extends over 17 amino acids. CDR3 in DNA: TGTGCCAGCAGCCGTGGGATTCTCCCGACTCCTAACTATGGCTACACCTTC. Amino acid sequence: CASSRGILPTPNYGYTF.

This clonotype was seen only a few times. V is TRBV5-1 and J is TRBJ1-1; unclear D gene. Germline CDR1 reads SGHRS; CDR2 reads YFSETQ. With 3 bases removed from V and 10 bases from J, the gap between germline ends came to 13 bases. The CDR3 is 12 amino acids. CDR3 residues: CASSSEAERAFF. The DNA of the CDR3 is TGCGCCAGCAGCTCGGAGGCGGAAAGAGCTTTCTTT. The complete variable domain, with remaining parts taken from reference TRBV5-1 and TRBJ1-1, reads KAGVTQTPRYLIKTRGQQVTLSCSPISGHRSVSWYQQTPGQGLQFLFEYFSETQRNKGNFPGRFSGRQFSNSRSEMNVSTLELGDSALYLCASSSEAERAFFGQGTRLTVV.

This clonotype showed up many times. The V call is TRBV20-1, the J call TRBJ2-7, with D hard to call. The length of the CDR3 is 12 residues. Trimming removed 4 bases at V and 2 bases at J, with 9 bases between. Germline V gene sequence: CDR1 DFQATT, CDR2 SNEGSKA (reference sequence). CDR3 nucleotides: TGCAGTGCTATTCCGGCGCCCTACGAGCAGTACTTC. Its protein is CSAIPAPYEQYF.

Ten or more counts support this clonotype. This chain connects TRBV12-3 or TRBV12-4 to TRBJ1-2, with 8 bases that match TRBD1. This CDR3 region has 13 residues. V lost 5 bases and J lost 12; bases outside the gene matches: 11. This chain's CDR3 is CASSPAGGPTDTF. Here the CDR3 DNA reads TGTGCCAGCAGTCCCGCAGGGGGCCCGACTGACACCTTC.

The CDR3 region is CASSPGPSTDTQYF. CDR3 sequence (DNA): TGTGCCAGCAGCCCGGGACCCTCCACAGATACGCAGTATTTT. This chain joins TRBV12-3 or TRBV12-4 and TRBJ2-3; D is possibly TRBD1 or TRBD2 (5 bases each). The CDR3 extends over 14 amino acids. V dropped 6 bases and J dropped 2 bases, with 12 bases sitting between them.

The CDR3, as DNA: TGCAGTGCTACATATGGAGTAGCGGGAACCTACGAGCAGTACTTC. Translation gives CSATYGVAGTYEQYF. The chain couples TRBV20-1 to TRBJ2-7, with TRBD2 matching 8 bases. V was clipped by 4 bases and J by 2 bases; unmatched bases: 10. The CDR3 loop spans 15 amino acids. The germline V gene has CDR1 DFQATT and CDR2 SNEGSKA (reference sequence).

This clonotype was seen many times. The chain carries TRBV12-3 or TRBV12-4 and TRBJ2-5, with 8 bases fitting TRBD2. Trimming cost V 7 bases and J 7 bases; bases outside gene matches: 2. This CDR3 is 11 amino acids long. CDR3 residues: CASTREGTQYF. DNA for the CDR3: TGTGCCAGCACACGGGAGGGGACCCAGTACTTC.